The TCR beta chain described here comes from a study of blood T cells in healthy people across ages (dated by TCRdb to the mid-2010s). For context, the study as a whole: In model experiments, roughly one uniquely barcoded TCR beta cDNA molecule per two T cells was captured by template switching. Age-related changes in TCR beta repertoire diversity were measured in the study by deep sequencing normalized with unique cDNA molecular identifiers. The donors were split into four age groups: young (average around 15 years), middle-aged (about 40), aged (about 56) and long-lived (roughly 86). Two additional independent replicas of 1 million unique cDNA reads from the same blood draw were analyzed for two donors (one aged 18 to 29 and one aged 80 or older). To avoid experimental bias, donors of different ages were spread randomly across the sequencing lanes. What the authors observed across the whole study: Because the CMV infection status of the donors was unknown, age-related changes in expanded clonotypes may potentially have been confounded. There was a strong correlation between observed TCR beta diversity and the percentage of naive T cells measured by flow cytometry. Because profiling used bulk unsorted PBMCs, naive and antigen-experienced compartments could not be compared conclusively. Compared with the aged group, the long-lived group had more naive CD4+ T cells, fewer expanded clones and increased TCR diversity, suggesting age selection. As age increased, observed TCR beta diversity per million T cells dropped in a roughly linear way, and a significant reduction was already evident by age around 41. Total diversity estimates from one million sequenced T cells were considered lower bounds and underestimates.

The CDR3 starts with the cysteine, ends with the phenylalanine, and has 15 residues. The CDR3 DNA has 45 bases and is translated from base 1. CDR1 and CDR2 (LGHDT, YNNKEL) derive from the germline V gene (reference sequence). The 39 donors, aged about 6 to 90 years, were systemically healthy Caucasian individuals from Russia. Roughly 10 milliliters of peripheral blood were drawn from each donor into EDTA-treated Vacutainer tubes. PBMCs were isolated by Ficoll-Paque density-gradient centrifugation, with at least 7 million obtained per sample. Total RNA, at least 5.5 micrograms per sample, was extracted from PBMCs with Trizol reagent. The percentages of naive CD45RAhigh/CD27high T cells were determined by flow cytometry on a PBMC aliquot from every donor. As to this clonotype: Its antigen is currently not known. A read error may account for a junction end that differs from germline.

Library prep was done by 5' RACE. TCRdb records Illumina HiSeq 2500 as the sequencer. A second roughly 6 to 12 cycle PCR used a sample-barcoded 5' primer and a J-beta primer mix. A template-switch 5' adaptor carrying 12 random nucleotides introduced a unique molecular identifier onto each TCR beta cDNA molecule. At least 2.5 million CDR3-containing paired-end reads were obtained from each sample. First-strand cDNA synthesis was performed from all RNA using the Mint cDNA synthesis kit, with priming by a TRBC-specific oligonucleotide. All cDNA was treated with uracil-DNA glycosylase and then went through a first 18-cycle PCR with the universal primers M1SS and BC2_uni_R. Per the source publication's procedure: For normalization, 1 million high-quality reads were randomly selected from each sample, with every read carrying a distinct molecular identifier. Instead of being binned into consensus sequences, reads with shared molecular identifiers were discarded. CDR3 identification, clonotype clustering and error correction used MiTCR with a Q25 quality threshold and the strictest error-elimination algorithm. A nonparametric unseen species model with Euler transformation was used to estimate lower-bound total TCR beta diversity. TCRdb reanalyzed the raw reads on its own, using fastp at Q25 for trimming and MiXCR for clone calling, and kept in-frame beta chains. Each entry merges the rows of one CDR3 protein and shows their most common DNA and genes. What appears here as the V and J calls and clone size reflects TCRdb's work, not the paper's. For this sample the table gives over 1,500,000 distinct CDR3 sequences, of which approximately 50% were detected only once. About 2.1% of the sample is taken by the ten largest.

The TCR sequence derives from a woman aged 40 to 49 in good health. The sample was blood. This receptor chain uses TRBV3-1 and TRBJ2-1, with TRBD1 perhaps the D gene, on 6 matching bases. The DNA sequence is given as TGTGCCTGCAGCCAAGTCCAGGGACACCTCAATGAGCAGTTCTTC. Translated, this gives CACSQVQGHLNEQFF.